These T cell receptor beta chains were read from a single sample in a study of cytomegalovirus exposure and HLA in healthy donors. The table came from immunoSEQ multiplex PCR; TCRdb's copy has only in-frame clones and leaves some out. The sample contains 150,000 to 200,000 clones, 82% of which appear only once. The sequenced sample was PBMCs. Source of these receptors: a woman in her fifties or sixties in good health and CMV-seropositive. CDR3s include the opening cysteine and the closing phenylalanine or tryptophan. Fields, in order: V gene, CDR3 length, clone size, J gene, D gene, CDR3 protein, CDR3 DNA. D genes are given only for firm matches. Rows may omit the clone size; those that give it use once, few, many or a size class.

TRBV2	11	NA	TRBJ1-2	NA	CASSEELGYTF	TGTGCCAGCAGTGAAGAGCTTGGCTACACCTTC
TRBV2	13	NA	TRBJ2-7	TRBD1	CASSTGTGNWQYF	TGTGCCAGCAGTACCGGGACAGGGAATTGGCAGTACTTC
TRBV5-8	15	NA	TRBJ2-3	TRBD1	CASSLLGQEIDTQYF	TGTGCCAGCAGCCTTCTGGGACAGGAGATCGATACGCAGTATTTT
TRBV6-5	14	NA	TRBJ1-1	NA	CASSYGGASTEAFF	TGTGCCAGCAGTTACGGAGGGGCAAGCACTGAAGCTTTCTTT
TRBV9	13	NA	TRBJ2-1	NA	CASSVGLANEQFF	TGTGCCAGCAGCGTAGGTCTAGCGAATGAGCAGTTCTTC
TRBV7-9	14	NA	TRBJ2-1	TRBD2	CASSLLAGGNEQFF	TGTGCCAGCAGCTTACTAGCGGGAGGGAATGAGCAGTTCTTC
TRBV10-3	11	NA	TRBJ1-2	TRBD1	CAITQGDGYTF	TGTGCCATCACCCAGGGGGACGGCTACACCTTC
TRBV28	16	NA	TRBJ2-2	NA	CASSPSGGQYTGELFF	TGTGCCAGCAGTCCCTCAGGGGGGCAATACACCGGGGAGCTGTTTTTT
TRBV7-2	16	NA	TRBJ2-1	TRBD2	CASSSRGLGSRDEQFF	TGTGCCAGCAGCTCCCGAGGACTAGGGAGCAGGGATGAGCAGTTCTTC
TRBV7-9	17	once	TRBJ2-1	TRBD2	CASSLGRSSGSGNEQFF	TGTGCCAGCAGCTTAGGGAGGAGTAGCGGGAGTGGCAATGAGCAGTTCTTC
TRBV18	15	few	TRBJ2-1	TRBD2	CASSPRLAGEGEQFF	TGTGCCAGCTCACCTCGACTAGCGGGGGAGGGTGAGCAGTTCTTC
TRBV29-1	14	NA	TRBJ1-1	TRBD1	CSVVDRGGNTEAFF	TGCAGCGTGGTGGACAGGGGAGGGAACACTGAAGCTTTCTTT
TRBV5-1	16	once	TRBJ2-1	NA	CASSLKETGVYNEQFF	TGCGCCAGCAGCCTTAAGGAGACGGGGGTATACAATGAGCAGTTCTTC
TRBV15	12	NA	TRBJ2-6	NA	CATSREGRVLTF	TGTGCCACCAGCAGAGAGGGCCGAGTCCTGACTTTC
TRBV5-6	14	NA	TRBJ2-5	TRBD1	CASSFRQGGETQYF	TGTGCCAGCAGCTTCAGACAGGGGGGGGAGACCCAGTACTTC
TRBV13	14	NA	TRBJ2-3	NA	CASRTYRRVDTQYF	TGTGCCAGCAGAACGTACCGCAGGGTAGATACGCAGTATTTT
TRBV5-4	12	NA	TRBJ2-1	TRBD2	CASSGPISGEFF	TGTGCCAGCAGCGGACCGATTAGCGGGGAGTTCTTC